This record concerns one TCR beta chain sequence. Its antigen is as yet unknown. The sample comes from a study of graft-versus-host responses after intestinal transplantation. About the study: Each recipient received a multivisceral, liver-intestinal, or isolated intestinal graft.

The protocol was immunoSEQ multiplex PCR, while the TCRdb copy is restricted to in-frame clones and leaves out a portion. The sample lists 100,000 or so clones, roughly 91% occurring once. Findings of the study overall: Peak circulating GvH clone levels were associated with early post-transplant HvG declines. Analysis identified GvH clones in recipient marrow, with some appearing first in ileum or blood.

Germline V gives CDR1 LNHDA, CDR2 SQIVND (reference sequence). Unmatched junction bases numbered 5, after V lost 5 bases and J lost 7 bases. CDR3 length: 15 amino acids. The chain is built from TRBV19 and TRBJ2-1, with 13 bases that match TRBD2. Sequencing used unstimulated CD8+ T cells sorted from spleen or lymph node cells, obtained before transplant. The TCR sequence derives from a human donor who was the organ donor for an intestinal transplant. The CDR3 DNA reads as TGTGCCAGTAGTCCCTGGACTAGCGGGGGTAATGAGCAGTTCTTC. It is translated as CASSPWTSGGNEQFF.